This T cell receptor (beta chain) is drawn from a study of cytomegalovirus exposure and HLA in healthy donors. The PCR ran on 60 Vbeta and 13 Jbeta primers. Here immunoSEQ multiplex PCR was the method, and the copy in TCRdb shows in-frame clones only, minus some. The sample records about 84,000 clones, 78% being singletons. The CDR3 has 14 amino acids. CDR1 and CDR2 from the germline V gene are MNHNS and SASEGT. The ends were cut back, 4 bases at V and 2 bases at J, with 8 bases in the middle. V is TRBV6-1 and J is TRBJ2-2; D may be TRBD2 (6 bases). Material for sequencing was PBMCs. The TCR sequence derives from a male donor in good health and CMV-seropositive. CDR3 protein: CASSVGGNTGELFF. The DNA for the CDR3 is TGTGCCAGCAGTGTGGGGGGTAACACCGGGGAGCTGTTTTTT.